Each of the 19 T cell receptor beta chains below was sequenced from the same sample in a study of monozygotic twins with inflammatory bowel disease (dated by TCRdb to between 2018 and 2021). Library creation used 5' RACE. TCRdb shows the sequencer as Illumina HiSeq 2500. TCRdb reprocessed the sequencing reads and holds a single record per CDR3 protein sequence, with no DNA. The table for this sample lists hundreds of thousands of distinct CDR3 sequences. The ten largest clonotypes hold 5.5% to 6.5% of the sample. The sequencing sample was made of blood. These receptors were taken from a human donor with ulcerative colitis or Crohn's disease, or a healthy co-twin of an affected twin (not recorded which).

J is TRBJ2-1 and V is TRBV5-1; TCRdb reports TRBD2, a call that lacks DNA to check it against. The CDR3 is 16 amino acids. Germline V lookup: CDR1 SGHRS, CDR2 YFSETQ. The CDR3 is CASSLGASGVSVEQFF.

V is TRBV5-1 and J is TRBJ2-7. The CDR3 has 13 residues. Germline values: CDR1 SGHRS, CDR2 YFSETQ. The CDR3 loop is CASSSPISVEQYF.

The chain recombines TRBV6-2 or TRBV6-3 with TRBJ2-1; TCRdb picks TRBD2, but there is no DNA to check that call. The germline V gene has CDR1 MNHEY and CDR2 SVGEGT. This CDR3 region has 13 residues. CDR3 in amino acids: CATRGGNYNEQFF.

This chain's CDR3 is CASSQDQVNSKFF. J is TRBJ2-1 and V is TRBV4-2. Germline V gene lookup returns CDR1 LGHNA and CDR2 YNFKEQ. This CDR3 comprises 13 residues.

V gene TRBV19 combines with J gene TRBJ1-5; TCRdb's D gene call, TRBD1, goes unchecked for lack of DNA. The CDR3 is 16 residues long. Germline lookup yields CDR1 LNHDA and CDR2 SQIVND (reference sequence). CDR3 region: CASSFYLPDSFQPQHF.

The chain couples TRBV24-1 to TRBJ1-2; the D call of TRBD1 rests on TCRdb alone, since no DNA is present to check it. Germline values: CDR1 KGHDR, CDR2 SFDVKD. CDR3 length equals 17 residues. The CDR3 reads CATSDYKQGWGNYGYTF.

The V call is TRBV15, the J call TRBJ1-4; there is no DNA to check the TCRdb D call of TRBD1. The CDR3 has 16 amino acids. The germline V gene encodes CDR1 LNHNV and CDR2 YYDKDF (reference sequence). The CDR3: CATSRGQVATNEKLFF. The full variable domain, with the rest looked up from reference TRBV15 and TRBJ1-4, is DAMVIQNPRYQVTQFGKPVTLSCSQTLNHNVMYWYQQKSSQAPKLLFHYYDKDFNNEADTPDNFQSRRPNTSFCFLDIRSPGLGDTAMYLCATSRGQVATNEKLFFGSGTQLSVL.

CDR3 region: CASRSGYSYNEQFF. The J gene is TRBJ2-1, the V gene TRBV5-1. Looked up from germline, CDR1 is SGHRS and CDR2 is YFSETQ. This CDR3 has 14 amino acids.

The V and J genes are TRBV20-1 and TRBJ2-1; TCRdb gives TRBD1 as the D gene, but with no DNA this cannot be confirmed. From germline, CDR1 is DFQATT and CDR2 SNEGSKA (reference sequence). This CDR3 comprises 16 residues. This chain's CDR3 is CSARDQGTGLDNEQFF.

V usage is TRBV20-1 and J usage is TRBJ2-1; TCRdb returns TRBD2, unconfirmable since there is no DNA. CDR1 and CDR2 (germline): DFQATT, SNEGSKA (reference sequence). The CDR3 has 13 residues. The CDR3 sequence is CSATRDLVYEQFF.

This sequence joins TRBV10-3 and TRBJ2-7; TCRdb's D gene call, TRBD2, goes unchecked for lack of DNA. Per germline, CDR1 ENHRY and CDR2 SYGVKD. The CDR3 covers 15 residues. CDR3 residues: CAISEGQIAGYEQYF.

The chain's CDR3 is CASSYRQGHEQFF. The chain couples TRBV6-5 to TRBJ2-1; the TCRdb call, TRBD2, lacks DNA for checking. From germline, CDR1 is MNHEY and CDR2 SVGAGI. The CDR3 runs 13 residues.

V is TRBV3-1 and J is TRBJ2-7; TCRdb picks TRBD2, but there is no DNA to check that call. Germline V gene lookup returns CDR1 LGHDT and CDR2 YNNKEL (reference sequence). The CDR3 covers 14 residues. CDR3 protein: CASSPSGGRGEQYF.

The genes are TRBV4-3 and TRBJ1-6; TCRdb reports TRBD1, a call that lacks DNA to check it against. This CDR3 has 15 amino acids. Per germline, CDR1 LGHNA and CDR2 YSLEER. The CDR3 loop reads CASSQDRQGDSPLHF.

J is TRBJ2-7 and V is TRBV5-1; the TCRdb D gene call, TRBD1, has no DNA to confirm it. Germline-derived CDR1 and CDR2 are SGHRS and YFSETQ. The CDR3 length is 13 residues. The CDR3 spells CASNTPGEVEQYF. Full variable domain (outside the CDR3, taken from reference TRBV5-1 and TRBJ2-7): KAGVTQTPRYLIKTRGQQVTLSCSPISGHRSVSWYQQTPGQGLQFLFEYFSETQRNKGNFPGRFSGRQFSNSRSEMNVSTLELGDSALYLCASNTPGEVEQYFGPGTRLTVT.

V is TRBV5-1 and J is TRBJ2-2; TCRdb outputs TRBD2, but without DNA this stays unchecked. The CDR3 covers 18 residues. Germline CDR1 is SGHRS and CDR2 is YFSETQ. CDR3: CASSFTPGTSGTTGELFF.

This sequence joins TRBV4-1 and TRBJ1-1. CDR3 length: 12 residues. The germline gives CDR1 MGHRA, CDR2 YSYEKL. The CDR3 sequence is CASSHESTEAFF.

This chain links TRBV28 with TRBJ1-1. Germline V gene data show CDR1 as MDHEN and CDR2 as SYDVKM. The CDR3 runs to 13 residues. The CDR3 sequence: CASIGPSNTEAFF.

The gene calls are TRBV6-5 and TRBJ1-2; the D call of TRBD1 rests on TCRdb alone, since no DNA is present to check it. From germline, CDR1 is MNHEY and CDR2 SVGAGI. The CDR3 runs 12 residues. The chain's CDR3 is CASSSTGGGYTF.